This TCR beta chain was recovered during a study of T cell responses to AZD1222 COVID-19 vaccine. This CDR3 spans 18 amino acids. CDR1 and CDR2 (germline): MNHEY, SVGEGT. Trimming took 0 bases from V and 0 from J, leaving 15 bases between them. A note on this clone: Its cognate antigen is unknown.

Clones were read by immunoSEQ multiplex PCR, and TCRdb kept only the in-frame ones, dropping some. The sample has more than 110,000 clones, around 90% seen once; the top ten hold less than 7%. Broader study findings: At baseline, seropositivity was found in only 6 or 7 AZD1222 recipients. Nearly half of spike-specific TCRs reportedly go after variant regions that carry no mutations. All repertoire sampling was performed exclusively after the peak T cell response. Compared with day 0, the breadth and depth of the Spike-specific TCR repertoire rose significantly after two doses of AZD1222.

Sample: peripheral blood, taken on day 0 of AZD1222 vaccination. This sequence was found in an adult in good health. The rearrangement links TRBV6-2 or TRBV6-3 to TRBJ2-1; no firm D call. The CDR3 sequence is CASSYSPGALSSYNEQFF. CDR3 nucleotide sequence: TGTGCCAGCAGTTACTCCCCCGGAGCGCTCAGCTCCTACAATGAGCAGTTCTTC.